The rows below give T cell receptor beta chains drawn from one sample of a study of regulatory T cells in long-lasting Graves disease. TCRdb reprocessed the multiplex PCR reads with MiXCR, giving one entry per CDR3 protein. Here the sample spans around 400,000 distinct CDR3 sequences, roughly a quarter being singletons. The source material was peripheral blood mononuclear cells (PBMCs), sampled when the disease was refractory, from a patient treated with antithyroid drugs. The receptors derive from a female donor with Graves disease. CDR3s include the opening cysteine and the closing phenylalanine or tryptophan. D genes are given only for firm matches. A clone size is listed for some rows: how often the clone was seen (once, few, many), or a class if it is expanded.

clone_size: many; d_call: NA; j_call: TRBJ1-1; v_call: TRBV2; cdr3_aa: CASSGVDKAFF; cdr3_nt: TGTGCCAGCAGCGGAGTAGACAAGGCTTTCTTT
clone_size: NA; d_call: NA; j_call: TRBJ2-1; v_call: TRBV12-3/TRBV12-4; cdr3_aa: CASRLKDPKGEQFF; cdr3_nt: TGTGCCAGCAGGCTAAAGGACCCGAAGGGTGAGCAGTTCTTC
clone_size: NA; d_call: NA; j_call: TRBJ1-2; v_call: TRBV20-1; cdr3_aa: CSALFSGRFGYGYTF; cdr3_nt: TGCAGTGCGCTTTTTTCCGGACGGTTCGGCTATGGCTACACCTTC
clone_size: few; d_call: NA; j_call: TRBJ2-1; v_call: TRBV6-1; cdr3_aa: CASTGDHGSYNEQFF; cdr3_nt: TGTGCCAGCACGGGCGACCACGGCTCCTACAATGAGCAGTTCTTC
clone_size: many; d_call: TRBD1; j_call: TRBJ1-1; v_call: TRBV15; cdr3_aa: CATSKGQGSGNTEAFF; cdr3_nt: TGTGCCACCAGCAAAGGACAGGGGAGTGGTAACACTGAAGCTTTCTTT
clone_size: few; d_call: TRBD2; j_call: TRBJ2-1; v_call: TRBV29-1; cdr3_aa: CSVETGREANNEQFF; cdr3_nt: TGCAGCGTTGAAACGGGGCGGGAGGCCAACAATGAGCAGTTCTTC
clone_size: NA; d_call: TRBD2; j_call: TRBJ2-1; v_call: TRBV28; cdr3_aa: CASSSLRLAGRFNEQFF; cdr3_nt: TGTGCCAGCAGTTCATTAAGACTAGCGGGGCGGTTCAATGAGCAGTTCTTC
clone_size: few; d_call: TRBD1; j_call: TRBJ1-3; v_call: TRBV7-2; cdr3_aa: CASSLVGQGSGNTIYF; cdr3_nt: TGTGCCAGCAGCTTAGTTGGACAGGGCTCTGGAAACACCATATATTTT
clone_size: NA; d_call: TRBD2; j_call: TRBJ2-1; v_call: TRBV30; cdr3_aa: CAWSLTGTSGFNEQFF; cdr3_nt: TGTGCCTGGAGCCTAACCGGGACTAGCGGTTTCAATGAGCAGTTCTTC
clone_size: many; d_call: TRBD2; j_call: TRBJ2-7; v_call: TRBV2; cdr3_aa: CASRTSGLYEQYF; cdr3_nt: TGTGCCAGCAGGACTAGCGGGCTATACGAGCAGTACTTC